This is a list of T cell receptor beta chains from one sample in a study of blood T cells in healthy people across ages. TCRdb independently ran MiXCR on the 5' RACE reads; one entry per CDR3 protein. The table records some 1.4 million distinct CDR3 sequences, roughly 45% of them present only once. Material: blood. The receptors were gathered from a woman aged 18-35 years in good health. The CDR3 runs from the conserved cysteine through the conserved F or W. D genes are given only for firm matches. Clone sizes are given selectively: once, few, many, or a class where the clone is expanded.

clone_size | d_call | j_call | v_call | cdr3_aa | cdr3_nt
few | TRBD2 | TRBJ2-3 | TRBV10-2 | CASSVASGNPGDTQYF | TGCGCCAGCAGTGTGGCTAGCGGGAATCCTGGAGATACGCAGTATTTT
few | . | TRBJ2-1 | TRBV20-1 | CSAGGGLDGGEQFF | TGCAGTGCTGGAGGGGGCCTCGATGGCGGTGAGCAGTTCTTC
. | . | TRBJ2-5 | TRBV20-1 | CSARDSGFGETQYF | TGCAGTGCTAGAGATTCGGGATTTGGTGAGACCCAGTACTTC
. | . | TRBJ1-2 | TRBV28 | CASRHSYGYTF | TGTGCCAGTCGACACTCCTATGGCTACACCTTC
. | . | TRBJ1-1 | TRBV7-9 | CASRPTGRAFF | TGTGCCAGCAGGCCCACAGGACGGGCTTTCTTT
. | TRBD2 | TRBJ2-7 | TRBV15 | CATSPTMTSGQKQYF | TGTGCCACCAGCCCGACTATGACTAGCGGGCAAAAGCAGTACTTC
. | . | TRBJ1-2 | TRBV3-1 | CASGDKEANYGYTF | TGTGCCAGCGGGGACAAGGAAGCTAACTATGGCTACACCTTC
. | . | TRBJ1-4 | TRBV12-3/TRBV12-4 | CASSRAAILGGATNEKLFF | TGTGCCAGCAGCCGTGCCGCAATATTGGGGGGGGCAACTAATGAAAAACTGTTTTTT
. | . | TRBJ1-5 | TRBV27 | CASGPRDQPQHF | TGTGCCAGCGGCCCCAGGGACCAGCCCCAGCATTTT
. | . | TRBJ1-4 | TRBV10-3 | CAISGPGREDGELFF | TGTGCCATCAGTGGTCCCGGACGGGAAGACGGAGAACTGTTTTTT
few | . | TRBJ2-2 | TRBV5-1 | CASSSQGQNTGELFF | TGCGCCAGCAGCTCCCAGGGACAGAACACCGGGGAGCTGTTTTTT
. | TRBD2 | TRBJ2-3 | TRBV2 | CASSRSGATDTQNF | TGTGCCAGCAGTAGAAGCGGGGCAACAGATACGCAGAATTTT
few | TRBD2 | TRBJ2-1 | TRBV6-5 | CASTTLAGEGNEQFF | TGTGCCAGCACCACACTAGCGGGAGAAGGGAATGAGCAGTTCTTC
few | . | TRBJ2-1 | TRBV2 | CASSESKGVYYNEQFF | TGTGCCAGCAGTGAATCGAAGGGGGTGTACTACAATGAGCAGTTCTTC
. | TRBD1 | TRBJ1-2 | TRBV2 | CASRAGQGRYGYTF | TGTGCCAGCAGAGCAGGACAGGGTCGGTATGGCTACACCTTC
. | TRBD1 | TRBJ1-1 | TRBV24-1 | CATSDGQGVRAFF | TGTGCCACCAGTGATGGACAGGGGGTTAGGGCTTTCTTT
. | . | TRBJ2-7 | TRBV7-2 | CASSLAGTDVYNEQYF | TGTGCCAGCAGCTTAGCGGGGACTGACGTCTACAATGAGCAGTACTTC
. | TRBD1 | TRBJ2-3 | TRBV11-1 | CASGVGTGGLTDTQYF | TGTGCCAGCGGCGTAGGGACAGGGGGTTTGACAGATACGCAGTATTTT
. | . | TRBJ1-2 | TRBV6-5 | CASSYGSLNYGYTF | TGTGCCAGCAGTTACGGCAGCTTAAACTATGGCTACACCTTC
. | . | TRBJ1-1 | TRBV20-1 | CSASQEANTEAFF | TGCAGTGCCTCGCAGGAGGCAAACACTGAAGCTTTCTTT
. | . | TRBJ2-7 | TRBV27 | CASSLEFRWQQPREQYF | TGTGCCAGCAGTTTAGAATTCCGGTGGCAGCAACCTAGGGAGCAGTACTTC
. | TRBD2 | TRBJ2-7 | TRBV25-1 | CASSIAGAYEQYF | TGTGCCAGCAGCATAGCGGGGGCCTACGAGCAGTACTTC
. | . | TRBJ2-1 | TRBV7-9 | CASSGTSGENEQFF | TGTGCCAGCAGCGGCACCTCGGGGGAGAATGAGCAGTTCTTC
. | TRBD1 | TRBJ2-2 | TRBV10-3 | CAISGTGNTGELFF | TGTGCCATCAGTGGGACAGGAAACACCGGGGAGCTGTTTTTT
once | . | TRBJ2-3 | TRBV4-1 | CASSQGLGGHTDTQYF | TGCGCCAGCAGCCAAGGCCTAGGCGGCCACACAGATACGCAGTATTTT
. | . | TRBJ1-1 | TRBV2 | CASRWTELNTEAFF | TGTGCCAGCAGATGGACGGAACTGAACACTGAAGCTTTCTTT
. | TRBD2 | TRBJ2-1 | TRBV4-2 | CASSQENTGTSVYNEQFF | TGTGCCAGCAGCCAAGAGAACACCGGGACTAGTGTTTACAATGAGCAGTTCTTC
once | . | TRBJ2-2 | TRBV9 | CASSVSGTTNTGELFF | TGTGCCAGCAGCGTCTCCGGGACAACGAACACCGGGGAGCTGTTTTTT
. | TRBD1 | TRBJ1-1 | TRBV20-1 | CSARQGAENTEAFF | TGCAGTGCTAGACAGGGGGCCGAGAACACTGAAGCTTTCTTT
many | . | TRBJ2-5 | TRBV18 | CASSPRGETQYF | TGCGCCAGCAGCCCCCGAGGGGAGACCCAGTACTTC
. | TRBD1 | TRBJ2-5 | TRBV5-1 | CASSSDRGQAETQYF | TGCGCCAGCAGCTCTGACAGGGGGCAAGCGGAGACCCAGTACTTC
. | . | TRBJ2-5 | TRBV7-2 | CASSISAQETQYF | TGTGCCAGCAGCATTTCCGCACAAGAGACCCAGTACTTC
. | TRBD2 | TRBJ2-3 | TRBV6-1 | CASETSGSETSTDTQYF | TGTGCCAGCGAGACTAGCGGGAGCGAAACTAGCACAGATACGCAGTATTTT
. | TRBD2 | TRBJ2-3 | TRBV4-1 | CASSVGLAGGQLPDTQYF | TGCGCCAGCAGCGTGGGACTAGCGGGCGGCCAGCTGCCAGATACGCAGTATTTT
. | TRBD2 | TRBJ2-7 | TRBV6-6 | CASGLQRDLRYF | TGTGCCAGCGGTCTCCAGCGGGACCTAAGGTACTTC
. | TRBD1 | TRBJ2-5 | TRBV16 | CASSQSEGARGRETQYF | TGTGCCAGCAGCCAATCTGAGGGGGCAAGGGGACGAGAGACCCAGTACTTC
. | . | TRBJ2-4 | TRBV28 | CASSSSGGVKNIQYF | TGTGCCAGCAGTTCTAGTGGAGGGGTCAAAAACATTCAGTACTTC
. | . | TRBJ2-5 | TRBV14 | CASSPGRGRTVRETQYF | TGTGCCAGCAGCCCTGGACGGGGAAGAACTGTAAGGGAGACCCAGTACTTC
few | . | TRBJ2-5 | TRBV7-2 | CASSTRRAEETQYF | TGTGCCAGCAGCACACGGAGGGCCGAGGAGACCCAGTACTTC
. | TRBD2 | TRBJ2-7 | TRBV7-2 | CASSSSGRGGPHYEQYF | TGTGCCAGCAGTTCCTCGGGGCGGGGGGGCCCGCACTACGAGCAGTACTTC
once | . | TRBJ2-7 | TRBV30 | CAWRPGTASYEQYF | TGTGCCTGGAGGCCCGGGACCGCATCCTACGAGCAGTACTTC
. | . | TRBJ2-1 | TRBV6-6 | CASVATGAYNEQFF | TGTGCCAGCGTTGCGACTGGGGCATACAATGAGCAGTTCTTC
. | TRBD2 | TRBJ2-2 | TRBV12-3/TRBV12-4 | CASRATSGDTGELFF | TGTGCCAGCAGAGCCACTAGCGGGGACACCGGGGAGCTGTTTTTT
. | . | TRBJ2-7 | TRBV2 | CASSEGAVSSYEQYF | TGTGCCAGCAGTGAAGGGGCGGTAAGCTCCTACGAGCAGTACTTC
. | TRBD1 | TRBJ2-5 | TRBV28 | CASRARDRTNNEQYF | TGTGCCAGCAGGGCCCGGGACAGGACCAACAATGAGCAGTACTTC
. | . | TRBJ1-4 | TRBV5-1 | CASSTSGAPNEKLFF | TGCGCCAGCAGCACCTCAGGGGCCCCGAATGAAAAACTGTTTTTT
. | . | TRBJ1-2 | TRBV12-3/TRBV12-4 | CASSPRALAYGYTF | TGTGCCAGCTCCCCCCGGGCGTTGGCCTATGGCTACACCTTC
. | . | TRBJ2-7 | TRBV6-6 | CAGSTRNEQYF | TGTGCCGGCAGCACTAGGAACGAGCAGTACTTC
. | . | TRBJ1-3 | TRBV12-3/TRBV12-4 | CASRHGGNTIYF | TGTGCCAGCAGACACGGGGGAAACACCATATATTTT
. | . | TRBJ1-5 | TRBV28 | CTSSLGHGRNQPQHF | TGTACCAGCAGTTTGGGCCACGGACGCAATCAGCCCCAGCATTTT
. | . | TRBJ2-2 | TRBV11-2 | CASSLGSYARELFF | TGTGCCAGCAGCTTAGGAAGTTACGCCAGGGAGCTGTTTTTT